A selection of T cell receptor beta chains follows, all from one sample in a study of cytotoxic CD8 clonotypes in ibrutinib-treated CLL. Assay used: immunoSEQ multiplex PCR; TCRdb lists only in-frame clones, some missing. The repertoire includes about 11,000 clones, 79% of them detected once, and about 16% sits in the top ten. The sequencing used PBMCs, collected at disease progression, from a patient treated with ibrutinib. These receptors were taken from a human donor with chronic lymphocytic leukemia. CDR3s include the opening cysteine and the closing phenylalanine or tryptophan. A D gene is named only where the DNA matches it firmly. Clone size is shown for a subset of rows, as once, few, many or a class of expanded clone.

d_call	j_call	clone_size	v_call	cdr3_aa	cdr3_nt
NA	TRBJ2-2	few	TRBV6-5	CASYTGTPPTGELFF	TGTGCCAGCTACACCGGGACTCCCCCCACCGGGGAGCTGTTTTTT
TRBD1	TRBJ1-1	NA	TRBV2	CASSGRGVGTEAFF	TGTGCCAGCAGTGGCAGGGGGGTGGGCACTGAAGCTTTCTTT
TRBD1	TRBJ1-5	NA	TRBV19	CASNPLTGTGGLNQPQHF	TGTGCCAGTAATCCCCTTACCGGGACAGGGGGACTCAATCAGCCCCAGCATTTT
NA	TRBJ1-2	NA	TRBV2	CASSEAGLTFYGYTF	TGTGCCAGCAGTGAAGCAGGGTTGACTTTCTATGGCTACACCTTC
NA	TRBJ2-3	large	TRBV7-9	CASSFRPDTQYF	TGTGCCAGCAGCTTTCGCCCAGATACGCAGTATTTT
NA	TRBJ1-5	NA	TRBV6-1	CATTVTHSNQPQHF	TGTGCCACAACAGTGACCCATAGCAATCAGCCCCAGCATTTT
NA	TRBJ1-1	NA	TRBV19	CASSMWGGNAEAFF	TGTGCCAGTAGTATGTGGGGGGGGAACGCTGAAGCTTTCTTT
NA	TRBJ1-3	NA	TRBV19	CASSGPSGNTIYF	TGTGCCAGTAGTGGCCCCTCTGGAAACACCATATATTTT
NA	TRBJ2-7	NA	TRBV28	CASSLPMKSSYEQYF	TGTGCCAGCAGTTTACCCATGAAGAGCTCCTACGAGCAGTACTTC
TRBD2	TRBJ2-5	NA	TRBV19	CASSKPGGPGETQYF	TGTGCCAGTAGTAAACCGGGAGGGCCAGGAGAGACCCAGTACTTC
NA	TRBJ2-5	NA	TRBV28	CAGSLRGGTQYF	TGTGCCGGTTCCCTGAGGGGTGGGACCCAGTACTTC
TRBD1	TRBJ1-1	NA	TRBV7-6	CASSLVGYRGKNTEAFF	TGTGCCAGCAGCTTAGTAGGTTACAGGGGGAAGAACACTGAAGCTTTCTTT
NA	TRBJ2-7	NA	TRBV7-6	CASSLAHGGATYEQYF	TGTGCCAGCAGCTTAGCACATGGAGGGGCCACCTACGAGCAGTACTTC
NA	TRBJ2-1	once	TRBV20-1	CSARDPPQFF	TGCAGTGCTAGAGATCCTCCCCAGTTCTTC
NA	TRBJ1-6	NA	TRBV30	CAWSVQSPLHF	TGTGCCTGGAGTGTACAATCACCCCTCCACTTT
TRBD2	TRBJ2-1	NA	TRBV5-6	CASSLEVLAGGPFKQFF	TGTGCCAGCAGCTTGGAAGTGCTAGCGGGGGGCCCATTTAAGCAGTTCTTC
TRBD2	TRBJ2-3	NA	TRBV6-5	CASSYSLAGPGKYF	TGTGCCAGCAGTTACTCGCTAGCGGGGCCGGGGAAGTATTTT
NA	TRBJ1-2	NA	TRBV14	CASSQDEARGGYTF	TGTGCCAGCAGCCAAGACGAGGCGAGGGGCGGCTACACCTTC
NA	TRBJ2-7	once	TRBV28	CASSPYLEQYF	TGTGCCAGCAGTCCCTACCTGGAGCAGTACTTC
NA	TRBJ1-5	NA	TRBV5-6	CASSLAGAPNSNQPQHF	TGTGCCAGCAGCTTGGCCGGGGCACCTAATAGCAATCAGCCCCAGCATTTT
NA	TRBJ2-7	NA	TRBV29-1	CSDGHVLF	TGCAGCGACGGACACGTCCTCTTC
NA	TRBJ1-5	NA	TRBV2	CASSERRADNQPQHF	TGTGCCAGCAGTGAAAGGAGGGCAGACAATCAGCCCCAGCATTTT
TRBD1	TRBJ2-1	NA	TRBV29-1	CSVTQGANEQFF	TGCAGCGTAACACAGGGGGCGAATGAGCAGTTCTTC
TRBD2	TRBJ2-3	NA	TRBV27	CASTLRGTSGRADLYTQYF	TGTGCCAGCACCTTAAGGGGGACTAGCGGGAGGGCCGACCTATATACGCAGTATTTT
NA	TRBJ1-5	NA	TRBV19	CASSIGFAGGSNQPQHF	TGTGCCAGTAGTATAGGATTCGCGGGGGGGAGCAATCAGCCCCAGCATTTT
NA	TRBJ1-3	once	TRBV7-8	CASSVGLSGSGNTIYF	TGTGCCAGCAGCGTTGGACTCTCCGGGTCTGGAAACACCATATATTTT
NA	TRBJ2-7	NA	TRBV15	CATSRAQPGNYEQYF	TGTGCCACCAGCAGAGCCCAACCGGGGAACTACGAGCAGTACTTC
NA	TRBJ2-7	NA	TRBV7-8	CASSPAYEQYF	TGTGCCAGCAGCCCGGCCTACGAGCAGTACTTC
TRBD1	TRBJ2-7	once	TRBV27	CANERGRNEQYF	TGTGCCAACGAGAGGGGGCGGAACGAGCAGTACTTC
TRBD2	TRBJ2-2	NA	TRBV19	CACKPISGTHYTGELFF	TGTGCCTGCAAGCCGATAAGCGGGACTCATTACACCGGGGAGCTGTTTTTT
TRBD1	TRBJ2-2	NA	TRBV7-6	CASSSTGGNTGELFF	TGTGCCAGCAGCTCGACAGGGGGAAACACCGGGGAGCTGTTTTTT
NA	TRBJ2-6	NA	TRBV19	CASSQSRANVLTF	TGTGCCAGTAGTCAAAGTCGGGCCAACGTCCTGACTTTC